This T cell receptor beta chain comes out of a study of T-cell memory formation after mild COVID-19. This clonotype has just a few counts. The antigen is unknown. TCRdb re-called the 5' RACE reads through MiXCR, storing one row per CDR3 protein. The sample has under 300,000 distinct CDR3 sequences, approximately 8.4% seen once. General study points: Some SARS-CoV-2-responding clones were already detected in memory before infection. Clones that contracted from day 15 to 85 were balanced CD4/CD8, while later expanders leaned CD4+.

This sequence was found in a man aged 18 to 35 who had mild COVID-19 (a few samples of this study predate the infection). Cell type and time point are not known. Sample: PBMCs or a T cell subset sorted from them (not recorded which).

CDR3 nucleotide sequence: TGTGCCAGCAGCTTGCCCCCGGGGGAGCAGTACTTC. Translated: CASSLPPGEQYF. The V and J genes are TRBV5-5 and TRBJ2-7; perhaps TRBD2 as D (5 bases). The CDR3 length is 12 residues. Germline V gene lookup returns CDR1 SGHKS and CDR2 YYEKEE (reference sequence). Trimming shortened V by 1 base and J by 7 bases, and 9 bases separated the two germline ends.